Following are 5 T cell receptor beta chains from one sample sequenced in a study of PD-1 blockade in classical Hodgkin lymphoma (dated by TCRdb to about 2020). The sample's time point label is to be understood as: cycle 1 day 1 (C1D1), immediately before nivolumab initiation. Every trial patient had relapsed after autologous stem cell transplantation, and cohorts A, B and C differed in prior brentuximab vedotin exposure. The method was the immunoSEQ multiplex PCR assay. TCRdb holds this immuneACCESS table with in-frame rearrangements only. Some clones are missing; in checked studies, unresolved V genes explain under half, and the rest has no known cause. The sample data list some 96,000 clones, and over 80% of these were observed just once. The top ten constitute less than 15% of the sample. The input for sequencing was peripheral blood mononuclear cells (PBMCs), taken at baseline. These receptors came from a human donor with classical Hodgkin lymphoma.

The V and J genes are TRBV4-3 and TRBJ2-1, with TRBD2 matching over 7 bases. This CDR3 comprises 17 residues. With 3 bases clipped from V and 3 bases from J, the junction kept 11 bases outside the gene matches. From germline, CDR1 is LGHNA and CDR2 YSLEER. CDR3 sequence (DNA): TGCGCCAGCAGCCATGGTGCGGGAGCAGTTAACTACAATGAGCAGTTCTTC. It yields the protein CASSHGAGAVNYNEQFF.

The chain combines TRBV28 with TRBJ1-2, with D perhaps matching TRBD1 (5 bases). The length of the CDR3 is 15 residues. Trimming removed 3 bases from V and 5 bases from J, with 16 bases in between. Germline CDR1 reads MDHEN; CDR2 reads SYDVKM. Here the CDR3 reads CASSFEGPRGYGYTF. The CDR3 nucleotides read TGTGCCAGCAGTTTCGAGGGACCCCGGGGTTATGGCTACACCTTC.

The genes are TRBV5-6 and TRBJ2-4, with 8 bases fitting TRBD2. The CDR3 has 19 amino acids. The V and J ends lost 2 bases and 0 bases, in that order; junction bases with no gene match: 13. Germline assignment: CDR1 SGHDT and CDR2 YYEEEE. The CDR3 bases are TGTGCCAGCAGCTTAGAGAAAGCGGGAGAAGCTTTAGCCAAAAACATTCAGTACTTC. It translates to CASSLEKAGEALAKNIQYF.

In its sample, this clone was seen a few times. This chain links TRBV28 with TRBJ1-2, with 12 bases aligning to TRBD1. CDR1 is MDHEN and CDR2 is SYDVKM in the germline V gene. Unmatched junction bases numbered 6, after V lost 3 bases and J lost 4 bases. The CDR3 is 16 amino acids. CDR3 protein: CASSFVGTGGIYGYTF. Here the CDR3 DNA reads TGTGCCAGCAGTTTCGTCGGGACAGGGGGCATCTATGGCTACACCTTC.

The CDR3 region is CASSCPGCNEQFF. The CDR3 DNA is TGCGCCAGCAGCTGCCCAGGGTGCAATGAGCAGTTCTTC. The V and J genes are TRBV5-1 and TRBJ2-1; D may be TRBD1 (5 bases). CDR3 length: 13 amino acids. Per germline, CDR1 SGHRS and CDR2 YFSETQ. V was shortened by 3 bases and J by 6 bases, with 10 bases between the two germline ends.